The present entry profiles one T cell receptor beta chain with its context. Its recognized antigen is unknown. No much larger clonotype is one base removed from it; base qualities were not supplied. Receptors were amplified or captured by 5' RACE. The sample was run on an Illumina HiSeq 2500. A second PCR of about 7 to 12 cycles was run with a J-beta primer mix and a sample-barcoded 5' primer. Each TCR beta cDNA molecule received a unique molecular identifier from a template-switch 5' adaptor carrying 12 random nucleotides. At least 3 million CDR3-containing paired-end reads were obtained from each sample. The Mint cDNA synthesis kit, primed by a TRBC-specific oligonucleotide, was used to synthesize first-strand cDNA from all RNA. All cDNA was treated with uracil-DNA glycosylase and then went through a first 18-cycle PCR with the universal primers M1SS and BC2_uni_R. From the authors' description of their analysis: Each sample was normalized by randomly selecting 1 million high-quality reads, each carrying a distinct molecular identifier. Instead of being binned into consensus sequences, reads that shared molecular identifiers were thrown out. MiTCR, with a Q25 quality threshold and the strictest error-elimination algorithm, was used for CDR3 identification, clonotype clustering and error correction. Lower-bound total TCR beta diversity was estimated with a nonparametric unseen species model using Euler transformation. TCRdb trimmed the raw reads at Q25, called clones with MiXCR and kept productive beta chains. Each entry is one CDR3 protein sequence, shown with its most common DNA and genes. TCRdb's processing, not the authors', yielded these V and J calls. The sample table shows hundreds of thousands of distinct CDR3 sequences, and about 28% are seen once. About 18% of the sample is held by the ten biggest clonotypes.

V is pared back by 6 bases and J by 4 bases, with 15 bases lying between the germline termini. Counted from cysteine to phenylalanine, this CDR3 has 13 amino acids. Only the CDR3 DNA is retained, 39 bases long and in frame from the first base. The germline V gene sets CDR1 to SQVTM and CDR2 to ANQGSEA. The data are from a study of blood T cells in healthy people across ages (dated by TCRdb to the mid-2010s). Background on the whole study: In model experiments, template switching captured about one uniquely barcoded TCR beta cDNA molecule for every two T cells. Using deep sequencing normalized with unique cDNA molecular identifiers, the study measured how TCR beta repertoire diversity changes with age. Donors were grouped into four age groups: young (average roughly 15 years), middle-aged (about 40), aged (roughly 67) and long-lived (approximately 78). Donors of different ages were randomly distributed across sequencing lanes to avoid experimental bias. Using the same blood draw, the study looked at two additional independent replicas of 1 million unique cDNA reads for two donors, one aged 18 to 30 and the other aged 80 or older. The full study reports these points: Total diversity estimates from one million sequenced T cells were considered lower bounds and underestimates. As age increased, observed TCR beta diversity per million T cells dropped in a roughly linear way, and a significant reduction was already evident by age about 40. Because the CMV infection status of the donors was unknown, age-related changes in expanded clonotypes may potentially have been confounded. Compared with the aged group, the long-lived group had more naive CD4+ T cells, fewer expanded clones and increased TCR diversity, suggesting age selection. The percentage of naive T cells measured by flow cytometry correlated strongly with observed TCR beta diversity. Because profiling used bulk unsorted PBMCs, naive and antigen-experienced compartments could not be compared conclusively.

Systemically healthy Caucasian individuals from Russia, around 38 in total and aged roughly 6 to 100 years, were included as donors. Each donor gave approximately 9.4 milliliters of peripheral blood, drawn into EDTA-treated Vacutainer tubes. Ficoll-Paque density-gradient centrifugation was used to isolate PBMCs, with at least 6 million obtained per sample. Total RNA, at least 5 micrograms per sample, was extracted from PBMCs with Trizol reagent. For every donor, flow cytometry on a PBMC aliquot measured the percentage of naive CD45RAhigh/CD27high T cells. The receptor's source is a woman older than 75 in good health. Sequenced: blood. Here the chain combines TRBV29-1 and TRBJ2-5; a tentative D match to TRBD2 spans 6 bases. The CDR3 region reads CSVGRSGGETQYF. The nucleotide sequence reads TGCAGCGTGGGGAGGAGCGGCGGAGAGACCCAGTACTTC.